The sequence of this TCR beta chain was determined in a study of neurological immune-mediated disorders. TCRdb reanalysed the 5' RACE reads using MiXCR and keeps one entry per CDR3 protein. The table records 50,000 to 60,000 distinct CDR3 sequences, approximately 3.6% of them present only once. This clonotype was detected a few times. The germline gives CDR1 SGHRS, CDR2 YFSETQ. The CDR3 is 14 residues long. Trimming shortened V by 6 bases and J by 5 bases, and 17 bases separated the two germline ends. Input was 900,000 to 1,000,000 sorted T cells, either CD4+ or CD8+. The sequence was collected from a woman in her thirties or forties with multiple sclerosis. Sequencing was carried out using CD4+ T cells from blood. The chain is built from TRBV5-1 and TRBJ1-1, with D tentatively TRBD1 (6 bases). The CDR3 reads CASNLGAGQTEAFF. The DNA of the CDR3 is TGCGCCAGCAACCTGGGGGCGGGGCAAACTGAAGCTTTCTTT.